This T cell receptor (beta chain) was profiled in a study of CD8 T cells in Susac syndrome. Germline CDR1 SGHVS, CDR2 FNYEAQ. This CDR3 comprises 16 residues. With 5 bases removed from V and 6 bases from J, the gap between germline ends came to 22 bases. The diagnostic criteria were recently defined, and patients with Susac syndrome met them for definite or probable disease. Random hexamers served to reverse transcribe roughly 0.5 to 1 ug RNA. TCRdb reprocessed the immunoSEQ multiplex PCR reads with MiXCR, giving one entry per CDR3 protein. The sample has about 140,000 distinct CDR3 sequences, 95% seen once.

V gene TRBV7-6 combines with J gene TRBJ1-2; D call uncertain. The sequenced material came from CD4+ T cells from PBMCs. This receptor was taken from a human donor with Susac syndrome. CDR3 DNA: TGTGCCAGCAGCCCTCGGTGGCAGAGGCGAGGGAATGGCTACACCTTC. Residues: CASSPRWQRRGNGYTF.